This entry lists 9 T cell receptor beta chains sequenced from one sample in a study of T cell therapy after organ transplantation. Time point described: 20-29 weeks after completion of therapy. Sequencing used immunoSEQ multiplex PCR; TCRdb keeps in-frame clones, though not all of them. The sample comprises 20,000 to 25,000 clones, around 83% of which are singletons, and around a third rests with the top ten. Their antigens remain unidentified. The specimen was CD8+ T cells from blood, collected after autologous CMV-specific T cell therapy. The receptors here all came from a human patient who had received a solid organ transplant and had CMV disease. The graft donor may have contributed some T cells.

The chain uses TRBV4-1 and TRBJ2-3, with 7 bases identical to TRBD2. CDR3 length equals 15 residues. Germline V lookup: CDR1 MGHRA, CDR2 YSYEKL. With 5 bases clipped from V and 2 bases from J, the junction kept 7 bases outside the gene matches. The DNA for the CDR3 is TGCGCCAGCAGCAATAGGGACTACCCCACAGATACGCAGTATTTT. This codes for CASSNRDYPTDTQYF.

A single count supports this clone. V usage is TRBV18 and J usage is TRBJ2-2; tentatively, D is TRBD1 or TRBD2 (5 bases each). The CDR3 has 17 amino acids. CDR1 KGHSH and CDR2 LQKENI come from the germline V gene. Trimming pared 3 bases from V and 2 bases from J, leaving 16 bases between. The CDR3, as DNA: TGTGCCAGCTCACCGGGGACGGAGCGCCTAAACACCGGGGAGCTGTTTTTT. This gives the protein CASSPGTERLNTGELFF. Full variable domain (missing parts from reference TRBV18 and TRBJ2-2): NAGVMQNPRHLVRRRGQEARLRCSPMKGHSHVYWYRQLPEEGLKFMVYLQKENIIDESGMPKERFSAEFPKEGPSILRIQQVVRGDSAAYFCASSPGTERLNTGELFFGEGSRLTVL.

There are a few counts of this clone. The gene calls are TRBV20-1 and TRBJ2-7; D is uncertain. CDR1 and CDR2 (germline): DFQATT, SNEGSKA (reference sequence). Trimming stripped 5 bases from V and 4 bases from J, with 9 bases between. The CDR3 runs to 11 residues. CDR3 amino acids: CSAGYNYEQYF. CDR3 coding DNA: TGCAGTGCTGGCTATAATTACGAGCAGTACTTC.

The J gene is TRBJ2-7, the V gene TRBV28, with 11 bases that match TRBD2. After removal of 9 bases from V and 2 bases from J, the junction contained 3 bases not matched to a gene. The germline gives CDR1 MDHEN, CDR2 SYDVKM. The CDR3 has 13 amino acids. The DNA for the CDR3 is TGTGCCAGTGAACTAGCGGGAGCCTACGAGCAGTACTTC. It encodes CASELAGAYEQYF.

V and J are TRBV4-3 and TRBJ1-6; D is ambiguous. Germline V gene lookup returns CDR1 LGHNA and CDR2 YSLEER. This CDR3 has 13 residues. Trimming removed 1 base from V and 8 bases from J, with 6 bases in between. The CDR3 DNA sequence: TGCGCCAGCAGCCAAGGAACGGATTCACCCCTCCACTTT. Translated, it gives CASSQGTDSPLHF.

The gene calls are TRBV11-2 and TRBJ2-3; D gene ambiguous. The V end was cut by 0 bases, the J end by 7 bases, with 23 bases between. The CDR3 consists of 18 residues. Germline V lookup: CDR1 SGHAT, CDR2 FQNNGV. CDR3 amino acids: CASSLDPEPLVDRYTQYF. The CDR3 coding sequence is TGTGCCAGCAGCTTAGATCCCGAACCTTTAGTAGATAGATATACGCAGTATTTT.

The chain has TRBV12-5 and TRBJ2-3; D unresolved. The V gene lost 1 base and the J gene lost 2 bases, with 10 bases spanning the gap. Germline loops: CDR1 LGHNT, CDR2 FRNRAP. The CDR3 loop spans 15 amino acids. CDR3: CASGLGVRATDTQYF. The CDR3, as DNA: TGTGCTAGTGGTTTGGGTGTCCGAGCCACAGATACGCAGTATTTT.

The chain combines TRBV15 with TRBJ1-5; D remains unclear. The V end lost 0 bases, the J end lost 2 bases, and 11 bases lay between the germline ends. Germline values: CDR1 LNHNV, CDR2 YYDKDF (reference sequence). This CDR3 region has 16 residues. This chain's CDR3 is CATSRDRREGNQPQHF. CDR3 bases: TGTGCCACCAGCAGAGATCGGAGGGAGGGCAATCAGCCCCAGCATTTT.

The chain joins TRBV29-1 to TRBJ2-5; TRBD2 matches 9 bases. The CDR3 extends over 17 amino acids. The junction had 13 bases not matched to a gene; V was cut back by 0 bases and J by 5 bases. Germline-derived CDR1 and CDR2 are SQVTM and ANQGSEA. As DNA, the CDR3 is TGCAGCGTTGAAGAAGGCCCGGCGGGAGGGCCTCTGGAGACCCAGTACTTC. Protein product: CSVEEGPAGGPLETQYF.